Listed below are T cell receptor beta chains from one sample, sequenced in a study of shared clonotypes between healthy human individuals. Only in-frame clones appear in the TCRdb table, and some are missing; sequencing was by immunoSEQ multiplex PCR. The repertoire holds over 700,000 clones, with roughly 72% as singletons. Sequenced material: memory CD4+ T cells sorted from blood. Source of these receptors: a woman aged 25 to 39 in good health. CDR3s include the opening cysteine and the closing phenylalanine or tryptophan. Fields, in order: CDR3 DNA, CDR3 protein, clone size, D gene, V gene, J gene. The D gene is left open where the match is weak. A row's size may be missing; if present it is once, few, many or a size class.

TGTGCCAGCAGCTTAGTGGGGGCCAGGAACACTGAAGCTTTCTTT,CASSLVGARNTEAFF,NA,NA,TRBV7-9,TRBJ1-1
TGTGCCAGCAGCTTTATGGAGGGTCTGGGCACTGAAGCTTTCTTT,CASSFMEGLGTEAFF,NA,NA,TRBV7-3,TRBJ1-1
TGTGCCAGCTCCAAGACAGAGAACACTGAAGCTTTCTTT,CASSKTENTEAFF,NA,NA,TRBV18,TRBJ1-1
TGTGCCAGCGGGGCAGGGGCCAACGTCCTGACTTTC,CASGAGANVLTF,few,NA,TRBV2,TRBJ2-6
TGCAGCGTCACCTATTCCACAGATACGCAGTATTTT,CSVTYSTDTQYF,NA,NA,TRBV29-1,TRBJ2-3
TGTGCCAGCAGCAATAGGGACAGGGTCTCCAAAAGCACTGAGAACACTGAAGCTTTCTTT,CASSNRDRVSKSTENTEAFF,NA,NA,TRBV21-1,TRBJ1-1
TGTGCCTGGAGAACAGGGGTCTATGGCTACACCTTC,CAWRTGVYGYTF,NA,TRBD1,TRBV30,TRBJ1-2
TGCGCCAGCAGTCCACAGGGAGGGACCTACGAGCAGTACTTC,CASSPQGGTYEQYF,NA,NA,TRBV5-1,TRBJ2-7
TGTGCCAGCAGTGCCCCAGGGGGCTTCTCCGAGCAGTACTTC,CASSAPGGFSEQYF,NA,TRBD1,TRBV25-1,TRBJ2-7
TGTGCCAGCAGCTCCGGACAGGGGAACACTGAAGCTTTCTTT,CASSSGQGNTEAFF,few,TRBD1,TRBV7-3,TRBJ1-1
TGCGCCAGCAGCTTGGACCCGGGACAGGGATCAACTGGAAACACCATATATTTT,CASSLDPGQGSTGNTIYF,NA,TRBD1,TRBV5-1,TRBJ1-3
TGTGCCAGCAGCCTCGTAGGCGGTGAGGACACCGGGGAGCTGTTTTTT,CASSLVGGEDTGELFF,many,NA,TRBV5-4,TRBJ2-2
TGCGCCAGCAGTGACGCGGGAGACCGGAGGACCCAGTACTTC,CASSDAGDRRTQYF,NA,TRBD2,TRBV10-1,TRBJ2-5
TGTGCCAGCAGCCGCAACATTGAGGACAGGGAGGTACAGCCCCAGCATTTT,CASSRNIEDREVQPQHF,NA,TRBD1,TRBV5-6,TRBJ1-5
TGTGCCAGCAGCCTTAAGCCGGACCTTAAATACTATGGCTACACCTTC,CASSLKPDLKYYGYTF,NA,NA,TRBV7-9,TRBJ1-2
TGCGCCAGCCAATTTCGGGACAGGGTTGGGGAGCTGTTTTTT,CASQFRDRVGELFF,NA,TRBD1,TRBV5-1,TRBJ2-2
TGTGCCAGCAGAAAGAGGGGCACTGAAGCTTTCTTT,CASRKRGTEAFF,NA,NA,TRBV28,TRBJ1-1
TGTGCCAGCAGCCTGCAGGGGGGCCTGGATACGCAGTATTTT,CASSLQGGLDTQYF,few,NA,TRBV28,TRBJ2-3
TGTGCCAGCAGTGTTTTGGGGCGGGAAAAACTGTTTTTT,CASSVLGREKLFF,NA,NA,TRBV6-1,TRBJ1-4
TGTGCCAGCGGGACTAGCGGGAACTACGAGCAGTACTTC,CASGTSGNYEQYF,NA,TRBD2,TRBV4-2,TRBJ2-7
TGCGCCAGCAGACTAGCGGGACCTATTTACAATGAGCAGTTCTTC,CASRLAGPIYNEQFF,NA,TRBD2,TRBV5-1,TRBJ2-1
TGTGCCAGCGGGCCGGGGGGGGCGCTGGGCACTGAAGCTTTCTTT,CASGPGGALGTEAFF,NA,NA,TRBV6-1,TRBJ1-1
TGTGCCAGCAGGATGACAGTTAGCAATCAGCCCCAGCATTTT,CASRMTVSNQPQHF,NA,NA,TRBV2,TRBJ1-5
TGTGCCAGCAGATCGAGAGGTGTAGGGCACCAGCCCCAGCATTTT,CASRSRGVGHQPQHF,NA,NA,TRBV11-1,TRBJ1-5
TGTGCCATCAGTTCCAGGGACTACACCGGGGAGCTGTTTTTT,CAISSRDYTGELFF,NA,NA,TRBV10-3,TRBJ2-2
TGTGCCAGCACCTGGACAGGGGCCTACAATGAGCAGTTCTTC,CASTWTGAYNEQFF,NA,TRBD1,TRBV28,TRBJ2-1
TGTGCCAGCAGCAATAGCGGGGTTAGCTCCTACGAGCAGTACTTC,CASSNSGVSSYEQYF,NA,TRBD2,TRBV6-1,TRBJ2-7
TGTGCCAGCAGTGACGTCGTGGCAGAGGGTCAGCCCCAGCATTTT,CASSDVVAEGQPQHF,NA,NA,TRBV2,TRBJ1-5
TGCGCCAGCAGCCAAGTACTTAGAACTAGCGGGAGAAGCAGCAATGAGCAGTTCTTC,CASSQVLRTSGRSSNEQFF,NA,TRBD2,TRBV4-1,TRBJ2-1
TGCGCCAGCAGCTCCCAGGACAGCTCGGCTGGCTACACCTTC,CASSSQDSSAGYTF,once,NA,TRBV5-1,TRBJ1-2
TGTGCCATAAGTAGCAGTTACGAGCAGTACTTC,CAISSSYEQYF,NA,NA,TRBV10-3,TRBJ2-7
TGCGCCAGCAGCTACGGACAGGGTGAGACCCAGTACTTC,CASSYGQGETQYF,NA,TRBD1,TRBV5-1,TRBJ2-5
TGTGCCAGCAGTCCGAGGTACGAGCAGTACTTC,CASSPRYEQYF,NA,NA,TRBV28,TRBJ2-7
TGTGCCATCAGTGACTCCGGACAGGGGACCTACGAGCAGTACTTC,CAISDSGQGTYEQYF,NA,TRBD1,TRBV10-3,TRBJ2-7
TGTGCCAGCAGCTTAGGGGGACAGTCCAAAGAGACCCAGTACTTC,CASSLGGQSKETQYF,many,TRBD1,TRBV11-2,TRBJ2-5
TGTGCCAGCAGCTTAGACGTGGTCTCTGGGGCCAACGTCCTGACTTTC,CASSLDVVSGANVLTF,NA,NA,TRBV11-2,TRBJ2-6
TGTGCCAGCAGTGAACCCTCGCCAGAAAGCTCCTACAATGAGCAGTTCTTC,CASSEPSPESSYNEQFF,NA,NA,TRBV25-1,TRBJ2-1
TGTGCCACCAGGATTGATCAGAACACTGAAGCTTTCTTT,CATRIDQNTEAFF,NA,NA,TRBV6-6,TRBJ1-1
TGCAGCGCTACCGGGACAGGGGTCGAGCAGTACTTC,CSATGTGVEQYF,NA,TRBD1,TRBV29-1,TRBJ2-7
TGCGCCACCAATTCCCGGACAGGGGTAAACACCATATATTTT,CATNSRTGVNTIYF,NA,TRBD1,TRBV10-1,TRBJ1-3
TGTGCCAGCAGTTTATCGCGGACAGCCCACACTGAAGCTTTCTTT,CASSLSRTAHTEAFF,NA,NA,TRBV28,TRBJ1-1
TGTGCCAGCAGTTTCCCTCCACGGTCTTATAGCAATCAGCCCCAGCATTTT,CASSFPPRSYSNQPQHF,NA,NA,TRBV2,TRBJ1-5
TGTGCCAGCAGCTTGGGAAGTGGGAAGGGGGCCTCCTACAATGAGCAGTTCTTC,CASSLGSGKGASYNEQFF,NA,TRBD1,TRBV11-3,TRBJ2-1
TGTGCCAGCAGTTTCGGTCTTAGCGGGGGGAGCTCCTACGAGCAGTACTTC,CASSFGLSGGSSYEQYF,NA,TRBD2,TRBV27,TRBJ2-7
TGTGCCACCAGACGGGACAGTCCCTACGAGCAGTACTTC,CATRRDSPYEQYF,NA,TRBD1,TRBV10-3,TRBJ2-7
TGTGCCATCAGTGAGTCATACTCCCGGGGCTACACCTTC,CAISESYSRGYTF,few,NA,TRBV10-3,TRBJ1-2
TGCGCCAGCAGCTGGGGTGACACCATATATTTT,CASSWGDTIYF,NA,NA,TRBV5-1,TRBJ1-3
TGTGCCAGCAGCTTACGCCGGGCGGGGGACCCCCCGAGATTGGGGCAGTTCTTC,CASSLRRAGDPPRLGQFF,NA,TRBD2,TRBV7-8,TRBJ2-1
TGCGCCAGCAGCCAAGGGGGTTCGGGGCCCATGTTTCAGTACTTC,CASSQGGSGPMFQYF,NA,NA,TRBV4-1,TRBJ2-4
TGTGCCAGCAGCCAAGATAGTGGGACAGGGAGAGGAAAACTGTTTTTT,CASSQDSGTGRGKLFF,few,TRBD1,TRBV14,TRBJ1-4
TGTGCCAGCTCACCCTCATATTACGAGCAGTACTTC,CASSPSYYEQYF,once,NA,TRBV18,TRBJ2-7
TGTGCCAGCAGATTACTAGGGAGAGGGGAGACCCAGTACTTC,CASRLLGRGETQYF,NA,NA,TRBV6-1,TRBJ2-5
TGTGCCAGCAGGTTGACAGGCTCGATCAGCTACAATGAGCAGTTCTTC,CASRLTGSISYNEQFF,NA,NA,TRBV5-6,TRBJ2-1
TGTGCCAGCAAATTCGGGGGATCCTACGAGCAGTACTTC,CASKFGGSYEQYF,once,NA,TRBV6-6,TRBJ2-7